This is a list of T cell receptor beta chains from one sample in a study of T cells in Graves' hyperthyroidism and ophthalmopathy. TCRdb ran MiXCR on the multiplex PCR reads and lists one entry per CDR3 protein. This sample has 37,000 or so distinct CDR3 sequences, with roughly half found just once. The sequenced sample consisted of blood. The receptor source for this set is a man aged 40-49 years with Graves' ophthalmopathy. Each CDR3 is given with its conserved first and last residue. D genes are given only for firm matches. A clone size is listed for some rows: how often the clone was seen (once, few, many), or a class if it is expanded.

abundance,d_gene,v_gene,j_gene,CDR3nt,CDR3aa
-,-,TRBV28,TRBJ1-6,TGTGCCAGCAGGCGAAGAGGGATGGTTTCACCCCTCCACTTT,CASRRRGMVSPLHF
many,-,TRBV19,TRBJ1-1,TGTGCCAGTAGTCCTTTGGGGGTCCAAAAGAACACTGAAGCTTTCTTT,CASSPLGVQKNTEAFF
-,TRBD2,TRBV29-1,TRBJ2-3,TGCAGCGGGGGACTAGCGGGAGGCCCCGCAGATACGCAGTATTTT,CSGGLAGGPADTQYF
-,-,TRBV7-6,TRBJ2-7,TGTGCCAGCAGCTTAGGCAGGGACTACGAGCAGTACTTC,CASSLGRDYEQYF
-,-,TRBV4-1,TRBJ2-2,TGCGCCAGCAGCCAAGAGGCCGCGAACGCCGGGGAGCCGTTTTTT,CASSQEAANAGEPFF
-,-,TRBV20-1,TRBJ2-5,TGCAGTGCTAGAAGGCTAGGGCGGCCCCAGTACTTC,CSARRLGRPQYF
many,-,TRBV7-6,TRBJ2-1,TGTGCCAGCAGCTTAGATCTAGCCCAAAGCTCCTACAATGAGCAGTTCTTC,CASSLDLAQSSYNEQFF
many,TRBD2,TRBV12-3/TRBV12-4,TRBJ2-1,TGTGCCAGCAGTACCGGAGTAGCGGGAGGGGGGAATGAGCAGTTCTTC,CASSTGVAGGGNEQFF
many,TRBD2,TRBV4-1,TRBJ2-7,TGCGCCAGCAGTACTAGCGGGAGGGACTACGAGCAGTACTTC,CASSTSGRDYEQYF
-,-,TRBV20-1,TRBJ1-5,TGCAGTGCTAGAGATCAGCCCCAGCATTTT,CSARDQPQHF
-,-,TRBV19,TRBJ1-5,TGTGCCAGTAGTTCCCTAAACCTGGGGCAGCCCCAGCATTTT,CASSSLNLGQPQHF
many,TRBD2,TRBV20-1,TRBJ2-1,TGCAGTGCTAGAGATGTTTCACTAGCGGGTGGCGGCTCCTACAATGAGCAGTTCTTC,CSARDVSLAGGGSYNEQFF
once,-,TRBV20-1,TRBJ1-6,TGCAGTGCCAGCAGTCTCTCCCCGGGGGTTCCACCCCTCCACTTT,CSASSLSPGVPPLHF
-,-,TRBV6-2/TRBV6-3,TRBJ2-7,TGTGCCAGCAGTTACAGGACAGTCTCCTACGAGCAGTACTTC,CASSYRTVSYEQYF
many,TRBD2,TRBV5-6,TRBJ2-1,TGTGCCAGCAGCTACACTAGCGGGTCCTACAATGAGCAGTTCTTC,CASSYTSGSYNEQFF
-,-,TRBV10-2,TRBJ1-1,TGCGCCAGCAGTGAGGACACTGAAGCTTTCTTT,CASSEDTEAFF
-,TRBD2,TRBV7-8,TRBJ2-7,TGTGCCAGCAGCCCGGGACTAGCGGTCTACGAGCAGTACTTC,CASSPGLAVYEQYF
once,TRBD1,TRBV14,TRBJ2-1,TGTGCCAGCAGCCAAGGGGCAGGGGGCTCGAGAAATGAGCAGTTCTTC,CASSQGAGGSRNEQFF
-,-,TRBV7-2,TRBJ1-6,TGTGCCAGCAGCCCATGGGTAGGAATGAATAATTCACCCCTCCACTTT,CASSPWVGMNNSPLHF
once,TRBD1,TRBV2,TRBJ1-6,TGTGCCAGCAGTGCCGGACAGGGAGCAGGAGGCTCACCCCTCCACTTT,CASSAGQGAGGSPLHF
-,TRBD1,TRBV10-3,TRBJ2-7,TGTGCCATAAGGGACAGGGATCGTTGCGAGCAGTACTTC,CAIRDRDRCEQYF
-,TRBD1,TRBV7-9,TRBJ1-1,TGTGCCAGCAGCTGGGACAGGGACACTGAAGCTTTCTTT,CASSWDRDTEAFF